This T cell receptor beta chain was captured in a study of regulatory T cells in long-lasting Graves disease. On the study more broadly: For under 3 months, newly diagnosed Graves' patients had been taking antithyroid drugs. Whole-study results and caveats: Relative to new patients (around 1,000), persistent patients exhibited greater sharing of public clonotypes (around 3,000).

Germline V lookup: CDR1 SQVTM, CDR2 ANQGSEA. V lost 6 bases and J lost 7; bases outside the gene matches: 7. The CDR3 is made up of 12 amino acids. This clonotype came up a few times. Its antigen is as yet unknown. Described time point: newly diagnosed GD, antithyroid drugs for less than 3 months. Scientists built the TCR library using RNA that was extracted from PBMCs. With EDTA tubes as the receptacles, nine milliliters of peripheral blood were drawn. Arm-PCR of CDR3 regions and iRepertoire HTBI primers were the basis on which TCR beta libraries were built. TCRdb re-called the multiplex PCR reads with MiXCR, one entry per CDR3 protein. The table shows fewer than 650,000 distinct CDR3 sequences, with about 16% occurring only once. The data were also submitted as part of a second study, on T cells in Graves' hyperthyroidism and ophthalmopathy. This second study says: The TCR CDR3 was amplified in a first-round RT-PCR using the HTBI primer set.

This TCR was sampled from a man aged 18 to 29 with Graves disease. The specimen was peripheral blood mononuclear cells (PBMCs), collected at new diagnosis, from a patient treated with antithyroid drugs. This chain connects TRBV29-1 to TRBJ1-1; TRBD1 agrees at 8 bases. The CDR3 protein is CSVQGAAGEAFF. DNA of the CDR3: TGCAGCGTGCAGGGGGCGGCCGGTGAAGCTTTCTTT.